Listed here are 25 T cell receptor beta chains from one sample, sequenced in a study of T cells in Graves' hyperthyroidism and ophthalmopathy. TCR beta CDR3 region amplification was performed from RNA transcripts. First-round RT-PCR with HTBI primers amplified the TCR CDR3 region. MiXCR was run by TCRdb on the multiplex PCR reads, yielding one entry per CDR3 protein. The data contain approximately 530,000 distinct CDR3 sequences, over 15% of them singletons. Material: blood. The receptor source for this set is a woman aged 18-29 years with Graves' hyperthyroidism.

This clonotype was recorded at least ten times. The junction shows a germline mismatch at one end, possibly a read error. The chain employs TRBV2 and TRBJ2-7; D is undetermined. Per germline, CDR1 SNHLY and CDR2 FYNNEI. The CDR3 is 12 residues long. The CDR3, as DNA: TGTGCCAGCAGAGAAGCGAGGTACGAGCAGTACTTC. As protein: CASREARYEQYF.

This clonotype has just a few counts. The CDR3 sequence: CASSVNSGRTPRETQYF. Written as DNA, the CDR3 is TGTGCCAGCAGCGTCAATAGCGGGAGAACTCCCCGGGAGACCCAGTACTTC. The V call is TRBV11-2, the J call TRBJ2-5; 9 nucleotides align to TRBD2. This CDR3 is built from 17 residues. CDR1 SGHAT and CDR2 FQNNGV come from the germline V gene. V lost 5 bases and J lost 5; bases outside the gene matches: 15.

The table lists this clonotype with a few counts. The chain uses TRBV5-4 and TRBJ2-1; 15 bases are a match to TRBD2. The CDR3 runs 19 residues. The J segment lost 2 bases and the V segment lost 4 bases, leaving 10 bases of the junction unmatched. CDR1 and CDR2 from the germline V gene are SGHNT and YYREEE (reference sequence). CDR3 DNA sequence: TGTGCCAGCAGCCCCCGGACTAGCGGGGGGGCCATGGCCTACAATGAGCAGTTCTTC. Translating gives CASSPRTSGGAMAYNEQFF.

This clonotype came up a few times. The genes are TRBV15 and TRBJ2-7, with TRBD1 identical over 9 bases. The last part of the DNA fits TRBJ2-1 better; the J call may be wrong. This CDR3 contains 17 residues. The germline V gene has CDR1 LNHNV and CDR2 YYDKDF (reference sequence). CDR3 DNA: TGTGCCACCAAGAAAGAACCTACCCGGGACAGGGCCTACGAGCAGTTCTTC. Translating it yields CATKKEPTRDRAYEQFF.

This clonotype was observed a few times. The chain is built from TRBV6-1 and TRBJ1-1; TRBD1 is a possible D gene (5 bases). Germline lookup yields CDR1 MNHNS and CDR2 SASEGT. The V end was cut by 8 bases, the J end by 5 bases, with 12 bases between. The CDR3 sequence is 12 residues long. In nucleotides, the CDR3 is TGTGCCAGCCGAGGATGGGGGACTGAAGCTTTCTTT. Translated, it gives CASRGWGTEAFF.

This clonotype was found many times. This sequence joins TRBV6-6 and TRBJ2-5; D is unresolved. The V gene lost 0 bases and the J gene lost 8 bases, with 7 bases spanning the gap. The CDR3 length is 12 residues. Per the germline V gene, CDR1 is MNHNY and CDR2 is SVGAGI (reference sequence). CDR3 sequence: CASSYSPGTQYF. CDR3 in DNA: TGTGCCAGCAGTTACTCCCCGGGCACCCAGTACTTC.

This clonotype has more than one count but fewer than ten. The chain combines TRBV6-2 or TRBV6-3 with TRBJ2-2; 9 positions agree with TRBD2. J gave up 6 bases and V 6 bases, and 23 bases lay outside the gene matches. Germline-derived CDR1 and CDR2 are MNHEY and SVGEGT. The CDR3 runs 20 residues. The CDR3 sequence is CASSPPPLLLREGQPGELFF. The CDR3, as DNA: TGTGCCAGCAGCCCTCCCCCACTTCTGCTGCGGGAGGGCCAACCCGGGGAGCTGTTTTTT.

This clonotype was observed at least ten times. The V call is TRBV12-3 or TRBV12-4, the J call TRBJ1-1, with D perhaps TRBD1 (5 bases). Trimming removed 8 bases at V and 1 base at J, with 14 bases between. The CDR3 totals 14 residues. CDR3 nucleotides: TGTGCCAGCGGCACGGACGGGGCGAACACTGAAGCTTTCTTT. Its protein product is CASGTDGANTEAFF.

The gene calls are TRBV24-1 and TRBJ2-3, with D maybe TRBD1 (5 bases). The CDR3 spans 16 residues. Per the germline V gene, CDR1 is KGHDR and CDR2 is SFDVKD. The germline V and J ends were trimmed by 5 bases and 0 bases, with 14 bases remaining between them. As DNA, the CDR3 is TGTGCCACCAGTGGGAAGACAGCAGTTAGCACAGATACGCAGTATTTT. Encoded protein: CATSGKTAVSTDTQYF.

This clonotype was observed at least ten times. The chain couples TRBV28 to TRBJ2-5, with D perhaps TRBD1 (6 bases). The CDR3 has 15 residues. The germline V gene has CDR1 MDHEN and CDR2 SYDVKM. V lost 6 bases to trimming and J lost 2 bases, with 16 bases between them. CDR3 DNA sequence: TGTGCCAGCAGCCTTGAACAGGGAAGGCAAGAGACCCAGTACTTC. Protein sequence: CASSLEQGRQETQYF.

V is TRBV20-1 and J is TRBJ2-1; 14 bases are shared with TRBD2. V shed 3 bases, J shed 9 bases, and the junction held 7 bases outside the gene matches. The CDR3 runs 15 residues. CDR1 is DFQATT, CDR2 SNEGSKA, per germline (reference sequence). CDR3 in amino acids: CSASRLAGGPGEQFF. The CDR3, as DNA: TGCAGTGCTAGTAGACTAGCGGGAGGGCCGGGTGAGCAGTTCTTC.

There are many counts of this clonotype. The chain recombines TRBV5-5 with TRBJ2-3; 9 bases match TRBD1. V trimming: 0 bases; J trimming: 2 bases; junction bases outside the gene matches: 10. The length of the CDR3 is 18 residues. CDR1 and CDR2 (germline): SGHKS, YYEKEE (reference sequence). CDR3: CASSLVNRGQGSTDTQYF. CDR3 in DNA: TGTGCCAGCAGCTTGGTTAATCGGGGACAGGGATCCACAGATACGCAGTATTTT.

The chain combines TRBV20-1 with TRBJ2-1, with TRBD1 matching over 7 bases. The V gene end was trimmed by 0 bases and the J gene end by 7 bases; junction bases not matched to a gene: 9. The CDR3 spans 15 residues. Per germline, CDR1 DFQATT and CDR2 SNEGSKA (reference sequence). The DNA of the CDR3 is TGCAGTGCTAGAGATCTCCGGACAGGACTGAATGAGCAGTTCTTC. It is translated as CSARDLRTGLNEQFF.

In its sample, this clonotype was seen many times. The chain recombines TRBV2 with TRBJ1-2; TRBD1 might be the D (5 bases). From germline, CDR1 is SNHLY and CDR2 FYNNEI. The CDR3 contains 15 residues. The V and J ends lost 6 bases and 0 bases respectively, with 14 bases between them. The CDR3 sequence is CASRAGDNPNYGYTF. The CDR3 DNA reads TGTGCCAGCAGAGCGGGGGATAACCCTAACTATGGCTACACCTTC.

There are many counts of this clonotype. The chain joins TRBV13 to TRBJ1-1; no clear D gene. CDR1 is PRHDT, CDR2 FYEKMQ, per germline (reference sequence). Trimming took 1 base from V and 5 from J, leaving 8 bases between them. The CDR3 spans 13 residues. CDR3 DNA: TGTGCCAGCAGCTTAGAAGCGAAGACTGAAGCTTTCTTT. This encodes CASSLEAKTEAFF.

This chain uses TRBV13 with TRBJ2-7; 8 bases map to TRBD2. Losses at the gene ends were 4 bases for V and 2 bases for J; bases not matched to a gene: 16. Germline V lookup: CDR1 PRHDT, CDR2 FYEKMQ (reference sequence). The CDR3 contains 18 residues. The CDR3 reads CASSSPSESGSGAYEQYF. CDR3 nucleotides: TGTGCCAGCAGCTCACCCAGCGAAAGCGGGAGTGGGGCCTACGAGCAGTACTTC. Full variable domain (outside the CDR3, taken from reference TRBV13 and TRBJ2-7): AAGVIQSPRHLIKEKRETATLKCYPIPRHDTVYWYQQGPGQDPQFLISFYEKMQSDKGSIPDRFSAQQFSDYHSELNMSSLELGDSALYFCASSSPSESGSGAYEQYFGPGTRLTVT.

The CDR3 reads CATSERTGTGELFF. In DNA, the CDR3 is TGTGCCACCAGTGAGCGGACAGGCACCGGGGAGCTGTTTTTT. The chain couples TRBV24-1 to TRBJ2-2; 7 bases are a match to TRBD1. CDR1 is KGHDR and CDR2 is SFDVKD in the germline V gene. V dropped 4 bases and J dropped 4; count of bases not matched to a gene: 2. The CDR3 covers 14 residues.

This clonotype was counted a few times. The genes are TRBV18 and TRBJ2-5; D is uncertain. The J call is uncertain, as TRBJ2-1 better fits the DNA end. The length of the CDR3 is 11 residues. CDR1 and CDR2 from the germline V gene are KGHSH and LQKENI. The CDR3 region is CASSPRETQFF. The CDR3 region has the DNA TGTGCCAGCTCACCCCGCGAGACCCAGTTCTTC.

This clonotype was counted ten times or more. This chain joins TRBV20-1 and TRBJ2-5; perhaps TRBD1 as D (5 bases). Germline assignment: CDR1 DFQATT and CDR2 SNEGSKA (reference sequence). The CDR3 extends over 14 amino acids. Trimming took off 6 bases at V and 4 bases at J, with 18 bases between the two ends. This CDR3 reads CSAIPPQGAETQYF. CDR3 DNA sequence: TGCAGTGCCATCCCCCCGCAGGGTGCAGAGACCCAGTACTTC.

This rearrangement joins TRBV5-1 to TRBJ2-7; 7 bases line up with TRBD1. Per the germline V gene, CDR1 is SGHRS and CDR2 is YFSETQ. V lost 0 bases, J lost 4 bases, and 7 bases stayed unmatched. The CDR3 contains 15 residues. The CDR3 protein is CASSLEGTVTYEQYF. The CDR3 DNA follows: TGCGCCAGCAGCTTGGAGGGGACAGTTACTTACGAGCAGTACTTC.

This clonotype was counted ten times or more. The chain joins TRBV7-2 to TRBJ1-1, with D unclear. This CDR3 contains 15 residues. The germline gives CDR1 SGHTA, CDR2 FQGNSA. Trimming removed 1 base at V and 0 bases at J, with 9 bases between. This chain's CDR3 is CASSLDGGLNTEAFF. In DNA form, the CDR3 reads TGTGCCAGCAGCTTAGATGGAGGCTTGAACACTGAAGCTTTCTTT.

This clonotype was counted many times. The chain employs TRBV5-6 and TRBJ1-1; D possibly corresponds to TRBD1 (6 bases). The CDR3 extends over 14 amino acids. The germline gives CDR1 SGHDT, CDR2 YYEEEE. The germline V and J ends were trimmed by 3 bases and 10 bases, with 19 bases remaining between them. The DNA for the CDR3 is TGTGCCAGCAGCTGGCGAGCGGGGGCCCGGGGAGCTTTCTTT. Its protein product is CASSWRAGARGAFF.

This clonotype was seen at least ten times. The chain has TRBV20-1 and TRBJ2-7; D perhaps matches TRBD1 (6 bases). Germline CDR1 is DFQATT and CDR2 is SNEGSKA (reference sequence). This CDR3 has 13 amino acids. V lost 7 bases and J lost 1, with 14 bases in between. Written as DNA, the CDR3 is TGCAGTGTTAGCCGGGACAATTCCTACGAGCAGTACTTC. Protein: CSVSRDNSYEQYF.

This clonotype has at least ten counts. The V gene is TRBV28, the J gene TRBJ2-7, with 7 bases aligning to TRBD2. Germline trimming cut 7 bases from V and 6 bases from J; bases unmatched to any gene: 9. Germline CDR1 and CDR2: MDHEN and SYDVKM. The CDR3 extends over 13 amino acids. The CDR3 sequence: CASTASGKSEQYF. DNA of the CDR3: TGTGCCAGCACCGCCAGCGGGAAAAGCGAGCAGTACTTC.

The rearrangement uses TRBV5-1 and TRBJ2-3; 7 nucleotides align to TRBD2. Germline CDR1 reads SGHRS; CDR2 reads YFSETQ. This CDR3 has 17 residues. V shed 5 bases and J 5 bases; nucleotides not matched to a gene: 17. CDR3 coding DNA: TGCGCCAGCAGACTCCCCCAAAGCGGGAATGGTGAAGATACGCAGTATTTT. Translated: CASRLPQSGNGEDTQYF. Variable domain in full (rest from reference TRBV5-1 and TRBJ2-3): KAGVTQTPRYLIKTRGQQVTLSCSPISGHRSVSWYQQTPGQGLQFLFEYFSETQRNKGNFPGRFSGRQFSNSRSEMNVSTLELGDSALYLCASRLPQSGNGEDTQYFGPGTRLTVL.